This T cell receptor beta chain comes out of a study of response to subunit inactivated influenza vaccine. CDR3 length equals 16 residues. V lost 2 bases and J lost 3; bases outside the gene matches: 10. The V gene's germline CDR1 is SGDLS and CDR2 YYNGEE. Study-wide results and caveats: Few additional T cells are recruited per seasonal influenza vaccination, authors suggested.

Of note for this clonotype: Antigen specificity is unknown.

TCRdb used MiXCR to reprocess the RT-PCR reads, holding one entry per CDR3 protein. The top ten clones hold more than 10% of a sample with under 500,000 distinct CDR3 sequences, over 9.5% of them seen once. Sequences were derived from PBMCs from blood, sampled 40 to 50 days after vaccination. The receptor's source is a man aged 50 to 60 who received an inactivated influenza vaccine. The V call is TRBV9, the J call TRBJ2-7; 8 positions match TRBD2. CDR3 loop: CASSVPDSGTNYEQYF. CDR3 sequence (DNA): TGTGCCAGCAGCGTCCCGGATAGCGGGACTAACTACGAGCAGTACTTC.